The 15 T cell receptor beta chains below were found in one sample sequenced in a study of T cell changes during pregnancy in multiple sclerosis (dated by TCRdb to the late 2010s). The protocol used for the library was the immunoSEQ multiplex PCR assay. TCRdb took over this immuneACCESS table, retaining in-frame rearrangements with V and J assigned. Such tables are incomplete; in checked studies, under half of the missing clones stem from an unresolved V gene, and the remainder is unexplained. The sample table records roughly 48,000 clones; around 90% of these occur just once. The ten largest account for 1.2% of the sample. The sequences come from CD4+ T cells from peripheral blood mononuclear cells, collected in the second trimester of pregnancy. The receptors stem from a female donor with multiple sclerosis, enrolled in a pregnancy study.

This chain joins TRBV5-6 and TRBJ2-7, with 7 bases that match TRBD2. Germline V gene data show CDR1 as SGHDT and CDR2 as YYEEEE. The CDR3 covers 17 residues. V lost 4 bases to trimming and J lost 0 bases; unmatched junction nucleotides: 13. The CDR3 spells CASSPPLPGGSSYEQYF. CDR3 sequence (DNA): TGTGCCAGCAGCCCTCCTCTGCCCGGGGGGAGCTCCTACGAGCAGTACTTC.

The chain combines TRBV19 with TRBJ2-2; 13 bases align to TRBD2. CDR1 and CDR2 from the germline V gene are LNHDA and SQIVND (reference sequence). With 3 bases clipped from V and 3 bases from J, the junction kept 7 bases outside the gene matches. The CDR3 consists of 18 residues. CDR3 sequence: CASSIGTSGIWDTGELFF. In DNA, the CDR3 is TGTGCCAGTAGTATTGGGACTAGCGGGATTTGGGACACCGGGGAGCTGTTTTTT.

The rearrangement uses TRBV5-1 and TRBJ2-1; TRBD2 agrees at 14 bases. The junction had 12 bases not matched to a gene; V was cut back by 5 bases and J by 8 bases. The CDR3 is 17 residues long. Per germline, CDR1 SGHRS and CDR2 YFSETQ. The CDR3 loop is CASSYTRLAGGQDEQFF. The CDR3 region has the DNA TGCGCCAGCAGTTATACTCGACTAGCGGGAGGGCAGGATGAGCAGTTCTTC.

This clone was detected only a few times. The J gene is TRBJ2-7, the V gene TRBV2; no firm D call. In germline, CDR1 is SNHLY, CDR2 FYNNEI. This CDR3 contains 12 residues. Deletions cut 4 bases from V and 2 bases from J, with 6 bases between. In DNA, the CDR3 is TGTGCCAGCAGTGGACTCACCTACGAGCAGTACTTC. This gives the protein CASSGLTYEQYF.

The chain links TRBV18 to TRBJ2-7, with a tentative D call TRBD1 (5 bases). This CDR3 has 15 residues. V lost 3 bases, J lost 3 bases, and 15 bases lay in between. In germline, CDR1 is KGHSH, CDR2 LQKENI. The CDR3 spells CASSPVDKNFYEQYF. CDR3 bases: TGTGCCAGCTCACCCGTGGACAAAAATTTCTACGAGCAGTACTTC.

CDR3 sequence: CASKARFYRLNTEAFF. DNA for the CDR3: TGTGCCAGCAAGGCCCGCTTTTACAGACTGAACACTGAAGCTTTCTTT. The chain links TRBV2 to TRBJ1-1; D is undetermined. Trimming stripped 7 bases from V and 0 bases from J, with 18 bases between. CDR1 and CDR2 from the germline V gene are SNHLY and FYNNEI. CDR3 length: 16 amino acids. Drawing the rest from reference TRBV2 and TRBJ1-1, the complete variable domain is EPEVTQTPSHQVTQMGQEVILRCVPISNHLYFYWYRQILGQKVEFLVSFYNNEISEKSEIFDDQFSVERPDGSNFTLKIRSTKLEDSAMYFCASKARFYRLNTEAFFGQGTRLTVV.

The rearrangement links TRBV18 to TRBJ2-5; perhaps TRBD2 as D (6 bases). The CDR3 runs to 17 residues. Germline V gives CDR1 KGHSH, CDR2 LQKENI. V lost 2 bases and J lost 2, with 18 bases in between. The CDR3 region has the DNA TGTGCCAGCTCACCAAACACTACGCGGAGGGTTCAAGAGACCCAGTACTTC. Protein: CASSPNTTRRVQETQYF.

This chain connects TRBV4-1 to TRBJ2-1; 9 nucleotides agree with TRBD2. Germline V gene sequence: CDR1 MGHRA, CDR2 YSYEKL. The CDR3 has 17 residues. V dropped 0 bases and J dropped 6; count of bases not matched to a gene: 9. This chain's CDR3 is CASSQEAGLAGTNEQFF. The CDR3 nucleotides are TGCGCCAGCAGCCAAGAAGCGGGGCTAGCGGGAACCAATGAGCAGTTCTTC.

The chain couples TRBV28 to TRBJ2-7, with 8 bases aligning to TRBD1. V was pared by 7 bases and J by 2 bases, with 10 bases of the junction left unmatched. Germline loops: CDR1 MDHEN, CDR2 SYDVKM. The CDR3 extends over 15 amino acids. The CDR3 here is CASTTPQGATYEQYF. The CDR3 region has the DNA TGTGCCAGCACCACCCCCCAGGGGGCAACCTACGAGCAGTACTTC.

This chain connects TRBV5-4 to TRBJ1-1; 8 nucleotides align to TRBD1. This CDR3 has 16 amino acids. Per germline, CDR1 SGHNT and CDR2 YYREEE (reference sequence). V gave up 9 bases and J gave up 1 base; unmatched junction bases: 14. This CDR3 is CATNSGQVAKNTEAFF. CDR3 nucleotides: TGTGCCACCAATTCGGGACAGGTGGCCAAGAACACTGAAGCTTTCTTT.

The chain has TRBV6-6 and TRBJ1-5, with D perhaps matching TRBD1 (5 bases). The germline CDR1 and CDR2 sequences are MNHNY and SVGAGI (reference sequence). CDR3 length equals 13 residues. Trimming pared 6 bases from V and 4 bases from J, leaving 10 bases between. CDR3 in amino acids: CASSRDSNQPQHF. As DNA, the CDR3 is TGTGCCAGCAGCCGGGACTCTAATCAGCCCCAGCATTTT.

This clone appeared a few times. DNA for the CDR3: TGTGCCAGCAGCTTAAGATCAGGGGAGGGCCCCCAGCATTTT. Its translation is CASSLRSGEGPQHF. The chain has TRBV7-9 and TRBJ1-5, with D possibly matching TRBD1 (6 bases). Trimming shortened V by 2 bases and J by 10 bases, and 15 bases separated the two germline ends. This CDR3 has 14 amino acids. From germline, CDR1 is SEHNR and CDR2 FQNEAQ (reference sequence).

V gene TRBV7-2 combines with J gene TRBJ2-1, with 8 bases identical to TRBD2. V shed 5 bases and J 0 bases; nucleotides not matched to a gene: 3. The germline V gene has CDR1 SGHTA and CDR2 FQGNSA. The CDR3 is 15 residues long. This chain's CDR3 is CASSLGTSSYNEQFF. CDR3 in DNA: TGTGCCAGCAGCCTCGGGACTAGCTCCTACAATGAGCAGTTCTTC.

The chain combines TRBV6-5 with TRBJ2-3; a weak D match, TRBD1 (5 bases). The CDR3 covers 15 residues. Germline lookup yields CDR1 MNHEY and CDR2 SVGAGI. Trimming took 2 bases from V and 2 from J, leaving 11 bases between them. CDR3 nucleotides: TGTGCCAGCAGTTACGCGGCAGGGTTCACAGATACGCAGTATTTT. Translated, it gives CASSYAAGFTDTQYF.

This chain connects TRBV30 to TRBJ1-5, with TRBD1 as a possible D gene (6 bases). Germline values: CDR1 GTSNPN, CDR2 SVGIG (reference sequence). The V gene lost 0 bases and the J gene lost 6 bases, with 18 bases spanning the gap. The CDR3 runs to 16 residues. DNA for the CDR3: TGTGCCTGGAGTGTAGGGCAGGGGTTTCGGAGTCAGCCCCAGCATTTT. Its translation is CAWSVGQGFRSQPQHF.